This record looks at one TCR beta chain sequence and its context. Original data processing: By means of reference gene primer amplification, nucleated cell counts were estimated. Libraries were prepared by immunoSEQ multiplex PCR; TCRdb keeps only in-frame clonotypes and omits some of them. The DNA was the basis for D and trimming; V, J and clone size are from that table. This table holds some 130,000 clones, 85% found once. This record comes from a study of blood T cell repertoires in COVID-19. Study context: Sites across the United States, Italy and Spain contributed samples from acute and convalescent COVID-19.

This CDR3 has 15 residues. Between the trimmed V and J ends, which lost 6 bases and 5 bases, there was a span of 16 bases. CDR1 is MNHEY, CDR2 SVGAGI, per germline. This clonotype originated in a man older than 75 with acute or convalescent COVID-19. Material for sequencing was peripheral blood. This chain links TRBV6-5 with TRBJ1-4; possibly TRBD1 for D (5 bases). CDR3 in amino acids: CASSPAGPGNEKLFF. CDR3 nucleotide sequence: TGTGCCAGCAGCCCGGCAGGGCCAGGGAATGAAAAACTGTTTTTT.